This T cell receptor (beta chain) was recorded in a study of OX40 agonist ivuxolimab in advanced cancers. In the study overall: Six ivuxolimab dose levels, 0.01 to 10 mg/kg, were given intravenously every 2 weeks. The study enrolled dose-escalation patients with hepatocellular carcinoma, melanoma, renal cell or head and neck cancer.

A word on this clone: As yet, its antigen is unknown.

Study outcomes and limitations: The 0.1-3.0 mg/kg partial responders had among the lowest clonal expansion. Doses of 0.1 to 3.0 mg/kg were accompanied by clonal expansion of CD4+ and CD8+ blood T cells by week 6.

CDR1 and CDR2 (germline): LGHNA, YSLEER. The V and J ends lost 0 bases and 8 bases respectively, with 7 bases between them. CDR3 size: 13 residues. Sequencing used immunoSEQ multiplex PCR; TCRdb keeps in-frame clones, though not all of them. This table holds roughly 80,000 clones, roughly 90% found once. This sample comprised CD4+ or CD8+ T cells sorted from blood, obtained in a trial of the OX40 agonist ivuxolimab. The TCR comes from an adult with an advanced solid tumor such as melanoma, head and neck, liver or kidney cancer. The chain combines TRBV4-3 with TRBJ1-4; D is unresolved. The CDR3 spells CASSQDLKEKLFF. CDR3 coding DNA: TGCGCCAGCAGCCAAGATCTTAAAGAAAAACTGTTTTTT.